Reported below is one T cell receptor (beta chain). Its antigen is undetermined. The PCR had 60 Vbeta and 13 Jbeta primers. TCRdb's copy holds only in-frame clones and misses some; the assay was immunoSEQ multiplex PCR. Altogether about 120,000 clones are present, approximately 78% being singletons, with the ten largest covering 3% to 4%. This sample stems from a study of cytomegalovirus exposure and HLA in healthy donors. Looking at the study overall: Most donors, approximately 82% of several hundred genotyped, fell in the Caucasian-associated ancestry cluster. Study outcomes and limitations: Donors were assumed by presence/absence analyses to have roughly uniform sequencing depth.

Donors sampled were nominally healthy, though unrecorded immune exposures were likely. The sequence came from a young woman in good health and CMV-seropositive. Sequenced material: PBMCs.

CDR3 amino acids: CASSGTGTGENIQYF. The CDR3, as DNA: TGTGCCAGCAGTGGAACCGGGACAGGGGAAAACATTCAGTACTTC. This rearrangement joins TRBV25-1 to TRBJ2-4; TRBD1 matches at 10 bases. Germline values: CDR1 MGHDK, CDR2 SYGVNS. CDR3 size: 15 residues. J was trimmed by 5 bases and V by 4 bases; bases with no gene match: 5.